This passage covers 28 T cell receptor beta chains from one sample sequenced in a study of glioma-infiltrating T cells after dendritic cell vaccination. Sequenced by immunoSEQ multiplex PCR; TCRdb stores in-frame clones only, minus some. The table lists 95,000 or so clones, over 65% of them singletons. The sample here was blood, taken before dendritic cell vaccination. All receptors derive from a human donor with glioblastoma.

Only one count was recorded for this clone. The chain links TRBV9 to TRBJ1-3; no clear D gene. The germline CDR1 and CDR2 sequences are SGDLS and YYNGEE. This CDR3 is 15 amino acids long. Between the trimmed V and J ends, which lost 4 bases and 1 base, there was a span of 12 bases. The DNA of the CDR3 is TGTGCCAGCAGCTCCGAGGGAGGGTCTGGAAACACCATATATTTT. Its protein product is CASSSEGGSGNTIYF.

The table lists this clone with a count of one. The chain uses TRBV19 and TRBJ2-1; weak D call: TRBD2 (5 bases). The CDR3 extends over 16 amino acids. From germline, CDR1 is LNHDA and CDR2 SQIVND (reference sequence). V was cut by 0 bases and J by 8 bases, with 17 bases left in between. The CDR3 nucleotides are TGTGCCAGTAGTATAGAGGGAGACCCAACCGTACATGAGCAGTTCTTC. Residues: CASSIEGDPTVHEQFF.

The chain uses TRBV27 and TRBJ2-1, with 10 bases matching TRBD1. The CDR3 has 16 amino acids. The trim removed 0 bases at V and 2 bases at J, leaving 1 base unmatched. The germline CDR1 and CDR2 sequences are MNHEY and SMNVEV (reference sequence). In DNA form, the CDR3 reads TGTGCCAGCAGTTTATCCGGGACAGGGGCCTACAATGAGCAGTTCTTC. Its translation: CASSLSGTGAYNEQFF.

The rearrangement links TRBV7-9 to TRBJ1-5; D is ambiguous. Per the germline V gene, CDR1 is SEHNR and CDR2 is FQNEAQ (reference sequence). This CDR3 contains 16 residues. V was cut by 0 bases and J by 4 bases, with 13 bases left in between. In DNA, the CDR3 is TGTGCCAGCAGCTTAGCTGGGCGGGGAGGGAATCAGCCCCAGCATTTT. Translation gives CASSLAGRGGNQPQHF.

This rearrangement joins TRBV5-1 to TRBJ1-2; 7 nucleotides match TRBD1. CDR3 length: 13 residues. Germline-derived CDR1 and CDR2 are SGHRS and YFSETQ. The V and J ends lost 4 bases and 10 bases, in that order; junction bases with no gene match: 10. CDR3 loop: CASSDSPGQSYTF. The CDR3, as DNA: TGCGCCAGCAGCGATTCTCCGGGACAGTCCTACACCTTC.

The V gene is TRBV30, the J gene TRBJ2-1, with 11 positions matching TRBD2. Germline trimming cut 5 bases from V and 4 bases from J; bases unmatched to any gene: 4. Germline V gene lookup returns CDR1 GTSNPN and CDR2 SVGIG (reference sequence). The CDR3 runs to 14 residues. The CDR3 sequence is CAWDSGREYNEQFF. The CDR3 DNA follows: TGTGCCTGGGATAGCGGGAGGGAATACAATGAGCAGTTCTTC.

V and J are TRBV4-1 and TRBJ2-7; D may be TRBD1 (6 bases). V was pared by 1 base and J by 4 bases, with 17 bases between. Germline V gene lookup returns CDR1 MGHRA and CDR2 YSYEKL. The CDR3 consists of 16 residues. The CDR3 region is CASSQVAGVAAYEQYF. CDR3 in DNA: TGCGCCAGCAGCCAAGTGGCAGGGGTGGCTGCATACGAGCAGTACTTC.

The chain has TRBV30 and TRBJ1-2; perhaps TRBD1 as D (6 bases). Germline CDR1 and CDR2: GTSNPN and SVGIG (reference sequence). The CDR3 spans 12 residues. The V end lost 4 bases, the J end lost 4 bases, and 10 bases lay between the germline ends. For the CDR3, the DNA is TGTGCCTGGATGGACAGCACCTATGGCTACACCTTC. It is translated as CAWMDSTYGYTF. The full variable domain, its missing parts supplied by reference TRBV30 and TRBJ1-2, is SQTIHQWPATLVQPVGSPLSLECTVEGTSNPNLYWYRQAAGRGLQLLFYSVGIGQISSEVPQNLSASRPQDRQFILSSKKLLLSDSGFYLCAWMDSTYGYTFGSGTRLTVV.

This clone was seen just once. This rearrangement joins TRBV2 to TRBJ1-1; weak D call: TRBD1 (5 bases). V was clipped by 3 bases and J by 4 bases, with 12 bases between them. Germline V gene sequence: CDR1 SNHLY, CDR2 FYNNEI. The CDR3 runs to 14 residues. CDR3 sequence: CASSEQGISTEAFF. The CDR3 coding sequence is TGTGCCAGCAGTGAGCAGGGAATCAGCACTGAAGCTTTCTTT.

This clone showed up just once. V and J are TRBV11-2 and TRBJ2-3; 15 bases line up with TRBD2. The germline V gene has CDR1 SGHAT and CDR2 FQNNGV. The CDR3 totals 16 residues. Germline trimming cut 2 bases from V and 9 bases from J; bases unmatched to any gene: 6. As DNA, the CDR3 is TGTGCCAGCAGCTTAAGGCGGACTAGCGGGAGGGCCACGCAGTATTTT. This translates into CASSLRRTSGRATQYF.

The V and J genes are TRBV5-4 and TRBJ2-1; 7 bases are shared with TRBD2. The CDR3 covers 14 residues. CDR1 and CDR2 (germline): SGHNT, YYREEE (reference sequence). The junction had 6 bases not matched to a gene; V was cut back by 4 bases and J by 5 bases. In DNA, the CDR3 is TGTGCCAGCAGCGGGACTATCTCAAACAATGAGCAGTTCTTC. Its translation is CASSGTISNNEQFF. Using reference TRBV5-4 and TRBJ2-1 for the parts outside the CDR3, the full variable domain is ETGVTQSPTHLIKTRGQQVTLRCSSQSGHNTVSWYQQALGQGPQFIFQYYREEENGRGNFPPRFSGLQFPNYSSELNVNALELDDSALYLCASSGTISNNEQFFGPGTRLTVL.

V and J are TRBV29-1 and TRBJ2-7; 9 nucleotides agree with TRBD1. Looked up from germline, CDR1 is SQVTM and CDR2 is ANQGSEA. The CDR3 runs to 13 residues. J lost 3 bases, V lost 5 bases, and 5 bases had no gene match. The chain's CDR3 is CSVNEGQGYEQYF. The CDR3 DNA follows: TGCAGCGTTAACGAGGGACAGGGCTACGAGCAGTACTTC.

V usage is TRBV10-2 and J usage is TRBJ1-2; D is possibly TRBD1 (5 bases). CDR1 and CDR2 from the germline V gene are WSHSY and SAAADI. The length of the CDR3 is 12 residues. Trimming pared 10 bases from V and 4 bases from J, leaving 13 bases between. Here the CDR3 reads CATDGGSYGYTF. In DNA, the CDR3 is TGCGCCACAGACGGGGGATCCTATGGCTACACCTTC.

The V call is TRBV30, the J call TRBJ1-1; a possible D gene is TRBD1 (5 bases). The CDR3 totals 14 residues. Germline values: CDR1 GTSNPN, CDR2 SVGIG (reference sequence). The germline V and J ends were trimmed by 2 bases and 2 bases, with 12 bases remaining between them. This CDR3 reads CAWSRQGRNTEAFF. The CDR3 nucleotides read TGTGCCTGGAGTCGCCAGGGTCGTAACACTGAAGCTTTCTTT.

This clone was seen a few times. J is TRBJ1-2 and V is TRBV5-1, with 7 bases aligning to TRBD1. The CDR3 contains 14 residues. The ends lost 4 bases at V and 6 bases at J; junction bases unmatched: 9. Germline V gives CDR1 SGHRS, CDR2 YFSETQ. CDR3 amino acids: CASSGYRGGDGYTF. CDR3 coding DNA: TGCGCCAGCAGCGGGTACAGGGGTGGCGATGGCTACACCTTC.

This clone counts as medium-sized. The chain recombines TRBV6-1 with TRBJ1-2; no firm D call. This CDR3 is 13 amino acids long. CDR1 and CDR2 from the germline V gene are MNHNS and SASEGT. V lost 3 bases and J lost 0, with 5 bases in between. The CDR3 is CASSDTANYGYTF. CDR3 nucleotide sequence: TGTGCCAGCAGTGACACTGCTAACTATGGCTACACCTTC.

The chain is built from TRBV18 and TRBJ2-5; 11 positions agree with TRBD2. The V gene's germline CDR1 is KGHSH and CDR2 LQKENI. The V and J ends lost 5 bases and 4 bases, in that order; junction bases with no gene match: 9. The CDR3 runs to 16 residues. The CDR3 loop is CASSSLLAGGLETQYF. The CDR3 nucleotides are TGTGCCAGCTCATCACTCCTAGCGGGAGGATTAGAGACCCAGTACTTC.

This clone was detected only a few times. The CDR3: CASSSDRVGNQPQHF. The DNA of the CDR3 is TGTGCCAGTAGTTCCGACAGGGTCGGCAATCAGCCCCAGCATTTT. The J gene is TRBJ1-5, the V gene TRBV19, with 7 nucleotides matching TRBD1. The CDR3 length is 15 residues. CDR1 and CDR2 (germline): LNHDA, SQIVND (reference sequence). Trimming cost V 5 bases and J 2 bases; bases outside gene matches: 6.

The chain uses TRBV2 and TRBJ1-6, with 8 bases aligning to TRBD1. CDR3 length: 17 amino acids. Trimming removed 8 bases from V and 9 bases from J; junction bases left unmatched: 18. Germline V gives CDR1 SNHLY, CDR2 FYNNEI. CDR3: CASFKLPGQVSGSPLHF. The CDR3 nucleotides read TGTGCCAGCTTTAAGCTTCCGGGACAGGTTTCGGGTTCACCCCTCCACTTT. The whole variable domain, filled in from reference TRBV2 and TRBJ1-6, reads EPEVTQTPSHQVTQMGQEVILRCVPISNHLYFYWYRQILGQKVEFLVSFYNNEISEKSEIFDDQFSVERPDGSNFTLKIRSTKLEDSAMYFCASFKLPGQVSGSPLHFGNGTRLTVT.

The genes are TRBV5-1 and TRBJ2-5; D possibly corresponds to TRBD1 (7 bases). Trimming removed 5 bases from V and 6 bases from J, with 14 bases in between. This CDR3 contains 13 residues. Looked up from germline, CDR1 is SGHRS and CDR2 is YFSETQ. The CDR3 DNA sequence: TGCGCCAGCAGAGAGGAGGGGGCAAAGACCCAGTACTTC. It yields the protein CASREEGAKTQYF.

This clone was counted between two and nine times. The rearrangement uses TRBV9 and TRBJ1-2, with TRBD1 matching 9 bases. Trimming cost V 3 bases and J 4 bases; bases outside gene matches: 7. Germline V gives CDR1 SGDLS, CDR2 YYNGEE. The CDR3 loop spans 15 amino acids. The CDR3 DNA reads TGTGCCAGCAGCGCTATACAGGGGGCAGGCTATGGCTACACCTTC. Its translation: CASSAIQGAGYGYTF.

The chain uses TRBV5-1 and TRBJ2-7; no firm D call. The ends were cut back, 4 bases at V and 0 bases at J, with 14 bases in the middle. The germline V gene encodes CDR1 SGHRS and CDR2 YFSETQ. CDR3 length equals 15 residues. CDR3 sequence (DNA): TGCGCCAGCAGCGCACTTGGGCCGAGCTCCTACGAGCAGTACTTC. Translating gives CASSALGPSSYEQYF.

This chain connects TRBV5-1 to TRBJ2-1; TRBD1 might be the D (5 bases). Trimming pared 2 bases from V and 4 bases from J, leaving 13 bases between. The length of the CDR3 is 15 residues. Germline CDR1 reads SGHRS; CDR2 reads YFSETQ. CDR3 DNA sequence: TGCGCCAGCAGCTTACAGGTGGATGGGTACAATGAGCAGTTCTTC. This codes for CASSLQVDGYNEQFF.

This chain links TRBV5-6 with TRBJ1-1; TRBD1 matches 8 bases. Germline CDR1 and CDR2: SGHDT and YYEEEE. The CDR3 loop spans 14 amino acids. The J segment lost 5 bases and the V segment lost 1 base, leaving 4 bases of the junction unmatched. The CDR3, as DNA: TGTGCCAGCAGCTTGCAGGGGGCTACGACTGAAGCTTTCTTT. This sequence encodes CASSLQGATTEAFF.

The chain carries TRBV10-3 and TRBJ2-5; 10 bases line up with TRBD1. The CDR3 totals 16 residues. V dropped 0 bases and J dropped 4; count of bases not matched to a gene: 5. Germline V lookup: CDR1 ENHRY, CDR2 SYGVKD. The CDR3 nucleotides read TGTGCCATCAGTGAGTCCGGACAGGGGGGTTCAGAGACCCAGTACTTC. As protein: CAISESGQGGSETQYF.

The chain has TRBV7-2 and TRBJ2-1, with 8 bases aligning to TRBD2. The length of the CDR3 is 14 residues. J was trimmed by 5 bases and V by 10 bases; bases with no gene match: 10. Germline CDR1 is SGHTA and CDR2 is FQGNSA. The CDR3 coding sequence is TGTGCCACCTCGGGGACTAGGGCCGACAATGAGCAGTTCTTC. As protein: CATSGTRADNEQFF.

The chain recombines TRBV4-1 with TRBJ2-2; no reliable D call. The CDR3 loop spans 16 amino acids. CDR1 and CDR2 from the germline V gene are MGHRA and YSYEKL. V lost 1 base, J lost 5 bases, and 14 bases lay in between. CDR3 protein: CASSQVEIQVTGELFF. For the CDR3, the DNA is TGCGCCAGCAGCCAAGTGGAGATACAAGTGACCGGGGAGCTGTTTTTT.

This clone was seen more than once but under ten times. The genes are TRBV5-4 and TRBJ1-2; 7 bases are a match to TRBD1. V gave up 2 bases and J gave up 3 bases; unmatched junction bases: 4. The CDR3 covers 14 residues. The germline V gene encodes CDR1 SGHNT and CDR2 YYREEE (reference sequence). The CDR3 region has the DNA TGTGCCAGCAGCTTCGACAGGGTTCACTATGGCTACACCTTC. It codes for CASSFDRVHYGYTF. Full variable domain (outside the CDR3, taken from reference TRBV5-4 and TRBJ1-2): ETGVTQSPTHLIKTRGQQVTLRCSSQSGHNTVSWYQQALGQGPQFIFQYYREEENGRGNFPPRFSGLQFPNYSSELNVNALELDDSALYLCASSFDRVHYGYTFGSGTRLTVV.